This T cell receptor (beta chain) comes out of a study of shared clonotypes between healthy human individuals. This table comes from immunoSEQ multiplex PCR, and its TCRdb copy is limited to in-frame clones, with some not included. The sample shows approximately 940,000 clones, around three quarters of them seen only once. Study-wide results and caveats: Clonotypes that were shared across four donors made up approximately 5.1% of naive CD4 clonotypes.

The CDR3 sequence is 16 residues long. Germline CDR1 reads MNHGY; CDR2 reads SVAAGI. J lost 2 bases, V lost 5 bases, and 8 bases had no gene match. Notes on this clone: Its antigen is undetermined.

The chain couples TRBV6-9 to TRBJ2-3; 9 bases align to TRBD1. This clonotype was obtained from a man aged 18 to 30 in good health. The sample taken for sequencing was memory CD4+ T cells sorted from blood. Noted subset: CD45RA-negative fraction. CDR3 sequence reads: CASSLQGARHTDTQYF. The CDR3 nucleotides are TGTGCCAGCAGTCTACAGGGGGCGAGACACACAGATACGCAGTATTTT.